Shown below are 13 T cell receptor beta chains from a single sample sequenced in a study of spatial heterogeneity in lung cancer. Each CDR3 protein gets one entry after TCRdb re-called the 5' RACE reads with MiXCR. The profile covers about 1,100 distinct CDR3 sequences, with about 6% appearing a single time and 13% taken by the ten largest. The time point denotes: sample taken at primary tumor resection. In each case, whole RNA from tumor, nontumor lung or frozen PBMC was sequenced unsorted. The sequencing used normal lung tissue next to the tumor, collected at surgery. Every receptor here comes from a male donor with early-stage non-small cell lung cancer.

This clonotype was observed a few times. The gene calls are TRBV3-1 and TRBJ1-5; D remains unclear. Germline loops: CDR1 LGHDT, CDR2 YNNKEL (reference sequence). V lost 0 bases and J lost 0, with 6 bases in between. CDR3 length: 15 residues. The CDR3 DNA follows: TGTGCCAGCAGCCAAGATCCAGGTAGCAATCAGCCCCAGCATTTT. This translates into CASSQDPGSNQPQHF. Together with reference TRBV3-1 and TRBJ1-5, the CDR3 gives the full variable domain: DTAVSQTPKYLVTQMGNDKSIKCEQNLGHDTMYWYKQDSKKFLKIMFSYNNKELIINETVPNRFSPKSPDKAHLNLHINSLELGDSAVYFCASSQDPGSNQPQHFGDGTRLSIL.

Relative to its sample, this clonotype is medium-sized (0.01 to 0.1%). The chain links TRBV7-2 to TRBJ2-7; 8 positions match TRBD1. Germline trimming cut 5 bases from V and 5 bases from J; bases unmatched to any gene: 11. CDR1 is SGHTA and CDR2 is FQGNSA in the germline V gene. CDR3 length: 15 amino acids. CDR3 sequence reads: CASSPRTGRYDEQYF. The DNA for the CDR3 is TGTGCCAGCAGCCCAAGGACAGGGAGGTACGACGAGCAGTACTTC.

This clonotype is classed as large. The rearrangement joins TRBV29-1 to TRBJ2-7; 7 bases are a match to TRBD1. The CDR3 extends over 12 amino acids. Looked up from germline, CDR1 is SQVTM and CDR2 is ANQGSEA. V lost 4 bases to trimming and J lost 2 bases; unmatched junction nucleotides: 2. This CDR3 is CSVADRAYEQYF. In DNA form, the CDR3 reads TGCAGCGTTGCCGACAGGGCCTACGAGCAGTACTTC.

This clonotype is termed medium-sized. The chain recombines TRBV5-1 with TRBJ2-1, with a tentative D call TRBD2 (7 bases). Germline V gives CDR1 SGHRS, CDR2 YFSETQ. The V gene lost 7 bases and the J gene lost 3 bases, with 23 bases spanning the gap. This CDR3 comprises 17 residues. The CDR3 region is CASSLEGGRGHYNEQFF. DNA for the CDR3: TGCGCCAGCTCCCTGGAGGGCGGGCGGGGGCACTACAATGAGCAGTTCTTC.

Relative to its sample, this clonotype is medium-sized. The chain couples TRBV29-1 to TRBJ1-2; 9 nucleotides align to TRBD1. Unmatched junction bases numbered 4, after V lost 8 bases and J lost 6 bases. CDR3 length: 11 amino acids. Germline V gives CDR1 SQVTM, CDR2 ANQGSEA. This chain's CDR3 is CSIRQGDGYTF. The CDR3 region has the DNA TGCAGCATTCGACAGGGGGATGGCTACACCTTC. Variable domain in full (rest from reference TRBV29-1 and TRBJ1-2): SAVISQKPSRDICQRGTSLTIQCQVDSQVTMMFWYRQQPGQSLTLIATANQGSEATYESGFVIDKFPISRPNLTFSTLTVSNMSPEDSSIYLCSIRQGDGYTFGSGTRLTVV.

This clonotype is medium-sized (0.01 to 0.1%). V gene TRBV12-3 or TRBV12-4 combines with J gene TRBJ1-2; possibly TRBD1 for D (6 bases). The V end lost 5 bases, the J end lost 6 bases, and 19 bases lay between the germline ends. The CDR3 covers 15 residues. CDR3 protein: CASSPSPGARDGYTF. In nucleotides, the CDR3 is TGTGCCAGCAGTCCAAGCCCGGGGGCAAGGGATGGCTACACCTTC.

In this sample, this clonotype is large (0.1 to 1%). The chain recombines TRBV19 with TRBJ2-7; D gene uncertain. V shed 4 bases and J shed 4 bases, with 14 bases lying between them. The CDR3 runs to 14 residues. From germline, CDR1 is LNHDA and CDR2 SQIVND (reference sequence). This CDR3 reads CASSRKGGRYEQYF. CDR3 nucleotide sequence: TGTGCCAGTAGTAGAAAGGGTGGTCGATACGAGCAGTACTTC. Combining the CDR3 with reference TRBV19 and TRBJ2-7 gives the whole variable domain DGGITQSPKYLFRKEGQNVTLSCEQNLNHDAMYWYRQDPGQGLRLIYYSQIVNDFQKGDIAEGYSVSREKKESFPLTVTSAQKNPTAFYLCASSRKGGRYEQYFGPGTRLTVT.

This clonotype is judged medium-sized (0.01 to 0.1%). The chain links TRBV5-6 to TRBJ1-5; tentative D call: TRBD1 (6 bases). The CDR3 is made up of 17 amino acids. CDR1 and CDR2 from the germline V gene are SGHDT and YYEEEE. Trimming removed 2 bases from V and 0 bases from J, with 15 bases in between. The CDR3 DNA is TGTGCCAGCAGCTTCCGGACAGATAGTTATAGCAATCAGCCCCAGCATTTT. Its translation is CASSFRTDSYSNQPQHF. Combining the CDR3 with reference TRBV5-6 and TRBJ1-5 gives the whole variable domain DAGVTQSPTHLIKTRGQQVTLRCSPKSGHDTVSWYQQALGQGPQFIFQYYEEEERQRGNFPDRFSGHQFPNYSSELNVNALLLGDSALYLCASSFRTDSYSNQPQHFGDGTRLSIL.

This clonotype rates as large. The rearrangement links TRBV20-1 to TRBJ2-7; 10 bases map to TRBD2. Per the germline V gene, CDR1 is DFQATT and CDR2 is SNEGSKA (reference sequence). The V gene end was trimmed by 0 bases and the J gene end by 0 bases; junction bases not matched to a gene: 2. CDR3 length: 15 amino acids. This CDR3 is CSAREPSGGSYEQYF. The CDR3 DNA follows: TGCAGTGCTAGAGAACCTAGCGGGGGCTCCTACGAGCAGTACTTC.

This clonotype is large (0.1 to 1%) in the sample. The chain links TRBV7-9 to TRBJ2-2; D might be TRBD1 (6 bases). This CDR3 is 13 amino acids long. V lost 5 bases to trimming and J lost 8 bases, with 12 bases between them. Per the germline V gene, CDR1 is SEHNR and CDR2 is FQNEAQ (reference sequence). CDR3 residues: CASSPAGTGELFF. CDR3 in DNA: TGTGCCAGCAGCCCGGCAGGGACAGGGGAGCTGTTTTTT. The full variable domain, its missing parts supplied by reference TRBV7-9 and TRBJ2-2, is DTGVSQNPRHKITKRGQNVTFRCDPISEHNRLYWYRQTLGQGPEFLTYFQNEAQLEKSRLLSDRFSAERPKGSFSTLEIQRTEQGDSAMYLCASSPAGTGELFFGEGSRLTVL.

This clonotype is termed medium-sized. The J gene is TRBJ2-2, the V gene TRBV11-2, with a tentative D call TRBD2 (6 bases). The CDR3 is 16 amino acids. The ends were cut back, 5 bases at V and 0 bases at J, with 13 bases in the middle. Germline V gene lookup returns CDR1 SGHAT and CDR2 FQNNGV. The CDR3 here is CASSQTGVTNTGELFF. The DNA of the CDR3 is TGTGCCAGCAGCCAAACGGGAGTTACGAACACCGGGGAGCTGTTTTTT.

This clonotype has only one observation. Given the absence of the conserved phenylalanine or tryptophan at the CDR3 end, a read error is likely. The chain joins TRBV20-1 to TRBJ2-5, with D tentatively TRBD2 (6 bases). V was pared by 1 base and J by 1 base, with 19 bases between. The germline V gene encodes CDR1 DFQATT and CDR2 SNEGSKA (reference sequence). The length of the CDR3 is 17 residues. The DNA of the CDR3 is TGCAGTGCTAGAGTATCCCTAGCGAATCAAGTCCAAGAGACCCAGTACCTC. This encodes CSARVSLANQVQETQYL.

This clonotype was counted at least ten times. V gene TRBV19 combines with J gene TRBJ1-5; the match to TRBD1 covers 10 bases. The trim removed 10 bases at V and 3 bases at J, leaving 12 bases unmatched. Germline CDR1 LNHDA, CDR2 SQIVND (reference sequence). The CDR3 length is 16 residues. The CDR3 sequence is CATIPPGQGFNQPQHF. The CDR3 coding sequence is TGTGCCACCATTCCTCCGGGACAGGGGTTCAATCAGCCCCAGCATTTT.